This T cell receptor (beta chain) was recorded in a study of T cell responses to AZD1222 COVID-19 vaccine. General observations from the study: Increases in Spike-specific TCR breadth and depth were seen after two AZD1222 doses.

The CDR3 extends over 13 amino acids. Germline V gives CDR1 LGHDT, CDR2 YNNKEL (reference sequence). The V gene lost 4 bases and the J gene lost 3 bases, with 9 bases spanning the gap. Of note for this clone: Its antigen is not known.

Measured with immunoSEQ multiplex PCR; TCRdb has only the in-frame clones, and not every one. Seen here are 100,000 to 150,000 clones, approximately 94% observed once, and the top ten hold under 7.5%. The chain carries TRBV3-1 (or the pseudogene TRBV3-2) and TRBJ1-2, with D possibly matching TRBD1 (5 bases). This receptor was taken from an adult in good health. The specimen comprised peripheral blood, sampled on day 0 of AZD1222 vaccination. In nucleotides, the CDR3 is TGTGCCAGCAGCCGAGGGACTTACTATGGCTACACCTTC. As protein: CASSRGTYYGYTF.